In its sample, the clone carrying this T cell receptor (beta chain) was seen many times. Its matching antigen is unknown. This record comes from a study of Graves' ophthalmopathy and Graves' hyperthyroidism. Germline CDR1 is SEHNR and CDR2 is FQNEAQ (reference sequence). Trimming removed 4 bases from V and 0 bases from J, with 10 bases in between. CDR3 length: 15 residues. Ophthalmopathic donors had moderate-to-severe activity, CAS ≥3 and NOSPECS ≥4, with disease that had lasted under 3 months. Reliance was placed on clinical symptoms, serum thyroxine, TRAb, thyroid ultrasound and orbital computed tomography for diagnosis. Someone took the PBMCs out of 9.5 to 10 ml of fresh peripheral blood. Using RNA transcripts, the TCR beta CDR3 regions were amplified. HTBI primers were used in a first-round RT-PCR, which preceded a second-round multiplex PCR. TCRdb redid the calling of the multiplex PCR reads with MiXCR, one entry per CDR3 protein. The data show under 400,000 distinct CDR3 sequences, about a sixth seen once.

Study observations and caveats: Among thyroid clonotypes expanded above 0.001 frequency, most also appeared in blood.

This clonotype originated in an adult man with Graves' ophthalmopathy. The source material was peripheral blood. The V call is TRBV7-9, the J call TRBJ1-5; D remains ambiguous. The CDR3 DNA reads TGTGCCAGCAGCTCTGACACCTATAGCAATCAGCCCCAGCATTTT. Translated: CASSSDTYSNQPQHF.